Presented here are 30 T cell receptor beta chains from one specimen sequenced in a study of cytomegalovirus exposure and HLA in healthy donors. The study ran its PCR with 60 Vbeta and 13 Jbeta primers. Data came from immunoSEQ multiplex PCR; TCRdb stores just in-frame clones and leaves some out. The sample totals approximately 210,000 clones. The sample taken for sequencing was PBMCs. Source of these receptors: a woman between 25 and 40 years old in good health and CMV-seropositive.

The genes are TRBV19 and TRBJ2-7, with a possible D match to TRBD2 (5 bases). Germline V gene sequence: CDR1 LNHDA, CDR2 SQIVND (reference sequence). Trimming shortened V by 1 base and J by 0 bases, and 13 bases separated the two germline ends. There are 16 residues in the CDR3. The CDR3 nucleotides read TGTGCCAGTAGTATAGGAGGAGAGGGCTACTCCTACGAGCAGTACTTC. Its translation is CASSIGGEGYSYEQYF.

This chain links TRBV19 with TRBJ2-3, with D unclear. The V gene lost 4 bases and the J gene lost 0 bases, with 8 bases spanning the gap. The CDR3 sequence is 14 residues long. The germline gives CDR1 LNHDA, CDR2 SQIVND (reference sequence). The CDR3 DNA sequence: TGTGCCAGTAGTACCCTAGGAAGCACAGATACGCAGTATTTT. This gives the protein CASSTLGSTDTQYF.

V usage is TRBV6-5 and J usage is TRBJ2-5; 7 bases are a match to TRBD1. The J call may be faulty, since TRBJ2-7 better matches the DNA end. CDR1 is MNHEY, CDR2 SVGAGI, per germline. The CDR3 loop spans 13 amino acids. CDR3 sequence (DNA): TGTGCCAGCAGTTCGGGACAGACCTACGAGCAGTACTTC. Amino acids: CASSSGQTYEQYF.

The chain employs TRBV7-9 and TRBJ1-4; D remains ambiguous. Germline-derived CDR1 and CDR2 are SEHNR and FQNEAQ (reference sequence). The CDR3 totals 14 residues. V lost 5 bases to trimming and J lost 2 bases, with 9 bases between them. The CDR3 reads CASSPLSTNEKLFF. The DNA of the CDR3 is TGTGCCAGCAGCCCCCTTTCTACTAATGAAAAACTGTTTTTT.

This rearrangement joins TRBV10-3 to TRBJ2-1; 12 bases are shared with TRBD2. Germline CDR1 and CDR2: ENHRY and SYGVKD. V was clipped by 6 bases and J by 4 bases; unmatched bases: 10. The CDR3 covers 17 residues. The CDR3 nucleotides are TGTGCCATCAGGGAGACCCTAGCGGGAGGGCTATACAATGAGCAGTTCTTC. This sequence encodes CAIRETLAGGLYNEQFF.

The J gene is TRBJ1-6, the V gene TRBV2, with 8 bases matching TRBD1. Germline values: CDR1 SNHLY, CDR2 FYNNEI. V dropped 7 bases and J dropped 8; count of bases not matched to a gene: 7. CDR3 length: 14 residues. CDR3 in amino acids: CASKGTGQDSPLHF. DNA of the CDR3: TGTGCCAGCAAAGGGACAGGTCAGGATTCACCCCTCCACTTT.

J is TRBJ1-2 and V is TRBV6-1; 9 nucleotides align to TRBD1. Per the germline V gene, CDR1 is MNHNS and CDR2 is SASEGT. The V gene end was trimmed by 5 bases and the J gene end by 8 bases; junction bases not matched to a gene: 9. The CDR3 covers 14 residues. The CDR3 region is CASSTRDRAKGYTF. CDR3 coding DNA: TGTGCCAGCAGTACCCGGGACAGGGCTAAAGGCTACACCTTC.

V is TRBV5-1 and J is TRBJ1-1, with D perhaps matching TRBD1 (6 bases). The CDR3 sequence is 15 residues long. The V and J ends lost 2 bases and 2 bases respectively, with 13 bases between them. Germline assignment: CDR1 SGHRS and CDR2 YFSETQ. The CDR3 region is CASSFLRGKNTEAFF. CDR3 in DNA: TGCGCCAGCAGCTTCCTCAGGGGAAAAAACACTGAAGCTTTCTTT.

In nucleotides, the CDR3 is TGTGCCAGCAGGTCCAGCCTAGTAAATGGCTACACCTTC. This sequence encodes CASRSSLVNGYTF. The chain has TRBV6-5 and TRBJ1-2; D is undetermined. Germline loops: CDR1 MNHEY, CDR2 SVGAGI. Trimming pared 6 bases from V and 6 bases from J, leaving 14 bases between. There are 13 residues in the CDR3.

The rearrangement joins TRBV30 to TRBJ2-5, with 7 bases aligning to TRBD2. Germline values: CDR1 GTSNPN, CDR2 SVGIG (reference sequence). J gave up 6 bases and V 0 bases, and 10 bases lay outside the gene matches. The CDR3 covers 15 residues. The CDR3 DNA is TGTGCCTGGAGTGTCTGGGGGGGAGTTCGAAAGACCCAGTACTTC. It specifies CAWSVWGGVRKTQYF.

The chain carries TRBV10-2 and TRBJ2-5, with 10 nucleotides matching TRBD1. The junction had 9 bases not matched to a gene; V was cut back by 6 bases and J by 5 bases. Per the germline V gene, CDR1 is WSHSY and CDR2 is SAAADI. This CDR3 contains 15 residues. The DNA for the CDR3 is TGCGCCAGCAGAAAACCGGGACAGGGGTCCGAGACCCAGTACTTC. Amino acid sequence: CASRKPGQGSETQYF.

This chain connects TRBV18 to TRBJ2-1; possible D gene TRBD2, 5 bases. Germline CDR1 and CDR2: KGHSH and LQKENI. V shed 0 bases and J shed 9 bases, with 9 bases lying between them. This CDR3 is 13 amino acids long. DNA of the CDR3: TGTGCCAGCTCACCACCGGGAGTGGTTGAGCAGTTCTTC. It encodes CASSPPGVVEQFF. The variable domain in full, completed from reference TRBV18 and TRBJ2-1, reads NAGVMQNPRHLVRRRGQEARLRCSPMKGHSHVYWYRQLPEEGLKFMVYLQKENIIDESGMPKERFSAEFPKEGPSILRIQQVVRGDSAAYFCASSPPGVVEQFFGPGTRLTVL.

This chain links TRBV29-1 with TRBJ2-1, with 11 bases identical to TRBD2. Germline V lookup: CDR1 SQVTM, CDR2 ANQGSEA. The CDR3 loop spans 14 amino acids. The junction had 2 bases not matched to a gene; V was cut back by 7 bases and J by 0 bases. CDR3 nucleotides: TGCAGCGGCACTAGCGGGAGCTCCTACAATGAGCAGTTCTTC. Encoded protein: CSGTSGSSYNEQFF.

The V and J genes are TRBV20-1 and TRBJ2-3; D is undetermined. The germline V and J ends were trimmed by 3 bases and 6 bases, with 7 bases remaining between them. CDR3 length: 11 amino acids. CDR1 is DFQATT, CDR2 SNEGSKA, per germline (reference sequence). The CDR3: CSARSPDTQYF. CDR3 in DNA: TGCAGTGCTAGGAGTCCTGATACGCAGTATTTT.

The chain joins TRBV6-1 to TRBJ1-2; 7 nucleotides match TRBD1. The germline gives CDR1 MNHNS, CDR2 SASEGT. The CDR3 spans 15 residues. Unmatched junction bases numbered 8, after V lost 1 base and J lost 6 bases. The DNA for the CDR3 is TGTGCCAGCAGTGAAGGGACCCAGGGGGTAAATGGCTACACCTTC. It translates to CASSEGTQGVNGYTF.

The chain has TRBV15 and TRBJ2-7, with a weak D call TRBD1 (6 bases). V lost 5 bases and J lost 1, with 18 bases in between. Germline V gives CDR1 LNHNV, CDR2 YYDKDF (reference sequence). The CDR3 has 16 amino acids. In DNA form, the CDR3 reads TGTGCCACCAGCGGTTACGGTACAGGGACATCCTACGAGCAGTACTTC. Protein product: CATSGYGTGTSYEQYF.

Here the CDR3 DNA reads TGCGCCAGCAGCCAAGGGACAGCCCAAGAGACCCAGTACTTC. Its protein product is CASSQGTAQETQYF. The V call is TRBV4-1, the J call TRBJ2-5; tentative D call: TRBD1 (6 bases). The ends were cut back, 1 base at V and 1 base at J, with 7 bases in the middle. Germline V gene lookup returns CDR1 MGHRA and CDR2 YSYEKL. CDR3 length equals 14 residues.

This chain uses TRBV10-3 with TRBJ2-1; 8 bases map to TRBD2. The J segment lost 2 bases and the V segment lost 8 bases, leaving 17 bases of the junction unmatched. The germline gives CDR1 ENHRY, CDR2 SYGVKD. The CDR3 runs 18 residues. The CDR3 is CAILFSGTSNHAYNEQFF. CDR3 sequence (DNA): TGTGCCATCCTCTTTAGCGGGACCAGTAATCATGCCTACAATGAGCAGTTCTTC.

The J gene is TRBJ2-1, the V gene TRBV5-1, with TRBD2 matching 11 bases. Germline lookup yields CDR1 SGHRS and CDR2 YFSETQ. After removal of 4 bases from V and 1 base from J, the junction contained 1 base not matched to a gene. The CDR3 consists of 15 residues. The CDR3 region has the DNA TGCGCCAGCAGCACTAGCGGGAGTTCCTACAATGAGCAGTTCTTC. As protein: CASSTSGSSYNEQFF.

The chain links TRBV9 to TRBJ2-7, with D tentatively TRBD2 (5 bases). Germline values: CDR1 SGDLS, CDR2 YYNGEE. V shed 4 bases and J shed 2 bases, with 13 bases lying between them. The CDR3 covers 14 residues. This chain's CDR3 is CASSPRTGTYEQYF. CDR3 coding DNA: TGTGCCAGCAGCCCGAGGACGGGGACCTACGAGCAGTACTTC. The variable domain in full, completed from reference TRBV9 and TRBJ2-7, reads DSGVTQTPKHLITATGQRVTLRCSPRSGDLSVYWYQQSLDQGLQFLIQYYNGEERAKGNILERFSAQQFPDLHSELNLSSLELGDSALYFCASSPRTGTYEQYFGPGTRLTVT.

The chain recombines TRBV19 with TRBJ2-1; 12 bases line up with TRBD2. Germline lookup yields CDR1 LNHDA and CDR2 SQIVND (reference sequence). The CDR3 runs to 16 residues. With 1 base clipped from V and 7 bases from J, the junction kept 5 bases outside the gene matches. CDR3 protein: CASSIALAGGFNEQFF. The CDR3 DNA is TGTGCCAGTAGTATAGCCCTAGCGGGAGGGTTTAATGAGCAGTTCTTC.

This chain joins TRBV29-1 and TRBJ1-2; tentative D call: TRBD1 (6 bases). Trimming left V 4 bases short and J 5 bases short, with 14 bases between. The CDR3 loop spans 13 amino acids. CDR1 SQVTM and CDR2 ANQGSEA come from the germline V gene. CDR3 coding DNA: TGCAGCGTTGCGGGAGGGGGGAGGTATGGCTACACCTTC. Protein: CSVAGGGRYGYTF.

V usage is TRBV6-5 and J usage is TRBJ1-2, with 8 positions matching TRBD1. V was clipped by 2 bases and J by 2 bases; unmatched bases: 4. Germline CDR1 is MNHEY and CDR2 is SVGAGI. The CDR3 loop spans 15 amino acids. The CDR3 reads CASSYVGQENYGYTF. As DNA, the CDR3 is TGTGCCAGCAGTTACGTGGGACAGGAGAACTATGGCTACACCTTC.

The V and J genes are TRBV6-5 and TRBJ2-3; D unclear. Trimming left V 8 bases short and J 2 bases short, with 8 bases between. CDR1 MNHEY and CDR2 SVGAGI come from the germline V gene. CDR3 length: 12 amino acids. CDR3 in DNA: TGTGCCAGCGGAAGCGACACAGATACGCAGTATTTT. Its translation is CASGSDTDTQYF.

V is TRBV18 and J is TRBJ2-7; a possible D gene is TRBD1 (8 bases). Germline CDR1 and CDR2: KGHSH and LQKENI. V lost 2 bases, J lost 5 bases, and 19 bases lay in between. CDR3 length: 16 residues. Written as DNA, the CDR3 is TGTGCCAGCTCACCATGGGGGGGACAGGTAATTCACGAGCAGTACTTC. Translated: CASSPWGGQVIHEQYF.

The chain couples TRBV27 to TRBJ1-2; possibly TRBD1 for D (5 bases). V dropped 2 bases and J dropped 8 bases, with 12 bases sitting between them. Germline V gives CDR1 MNHEY, CDR2 SMNVEV (reference sequence). This CDR3 region has 13 residues. The CDR3, as DNA: TGTGCCAGCAGTTTAAGGGGATCGGACGGCTACACCTTC. Translation gives CASSLRGSDGYTF.

CDR3 DNA: TGTGCCAGCAGTGCTTTCCTAGCGGGAGGTCTCGGAGAGACCCAGTACTTC. Residues: CASSAFLAGGLGETQYF. The gene calls are TRBV6-1 and TRBJ2-5; 11 nucleotides agree with TRBD2. This CDR3 spans 17 amino acids. Germline trimming cut 4 bases from V and 4 bases from J; bases unmatched to any gene: 11. From germline, CDR1 is MNHNS and CDR2 SASEGT.

This sequence joins TRBV10-1 and TRBJ2-2; D is possibly TRBD2 (6 bases). Trimming cost V 3 bases and J 4 bases, with 18 bases left between them. In germline, CDR1 is WNHNN, CDR2 SYGVQD (reference sequence). This CDR3 has 17 amino acids. The CDR3, as DNA: TGCGCCAGCAGTGAAAGGCGACTAGGGATGGGCACCGGGGAGCTGTTTTTT. Translation gives CASSERRLGMGTGELFF.

This chain joins TRBV5-4 and TRBJ1-3; no firm D call. Germline V lookup: CDR1 SGHNT, CDR2 YYREEE (reference sequence). The CDR3 extends over 14 amino acids. V lost 10 bases and J 0 bases, leaving 14 bases between the germline ends. CDR3 nucleotides: TGTGCCTACTCACTGAGGGTCTCTGGAAACACCATATATTTT. As protein: CAYSLRVSGNTIYF.

The chain carries TRBV7-9 and TRBJ2-3; D is unclear. Trimming left V 7 bases short and J 3 bases short, with 2 bases between. The CDR3 extends over 10 amino acids. Germline CDR1 is SEHNR and CDR2 is FQNEAQ (reference sequence). CDR3 bases: TGTGCCAGCACGACAGATACGCAGTATTTT. Amino acid sequence: CASTTDTQYF.